This T cell receptor beta chain was found in a study of T cell repertoires in cytomegalovirus infection. This clonotype was observed many times. Its antigen is unknown. General study points: CMV-specific TCR beta clonotypes restricted by HLA-C were the ones dominating the ex vivo response. CMV carriers with the relevant HLA were identified by cumulative public TCR beta family frequency.

TCRdb fed the reads into MiXCR, producing one record per CDR3 protein. The table shows approximately 500,000 distinct CDR3 sequences, with about 15% occurring only once. The germline V gene has CDR1 SGHDT and CDR2 YYEEEE. The V segment lost 0 bases and the J segment 5 bases; nucleotides outside the gene matches: 7. This CDR3 spans 16 amino acids. This sequence originates from a human donor in good health (CMV status not recorded). Some clones in this sample may be carry-over from other donors' samples. The rearrangement uses TRBV5-6 and TRBJ2-5, with 10 positions matching TRBD2. Sequencing was carried out using CD8+ T cells from PBMCs. The CDR3 sequence: CASSLGLAGASETQYF. CDR3 DNA sequence: TGTGCCAGCAGCTTGGGGCTAGCGGGGGCCTCCGAGACCCAGTACTTC. Looking up the rest from reference TRBV5-6 and TRBJ2-5 gives the full variable domain: DAGVTQSPTHLIKTRGQQVTLRCSPKSGHDTVSWYQQALGQGPQFIFQYYEEEERQRGNFPDRFSGHQFPNYSSELNVNALLLGDSALYLCASSLGLAGASETQYFGPGTRLLVL.